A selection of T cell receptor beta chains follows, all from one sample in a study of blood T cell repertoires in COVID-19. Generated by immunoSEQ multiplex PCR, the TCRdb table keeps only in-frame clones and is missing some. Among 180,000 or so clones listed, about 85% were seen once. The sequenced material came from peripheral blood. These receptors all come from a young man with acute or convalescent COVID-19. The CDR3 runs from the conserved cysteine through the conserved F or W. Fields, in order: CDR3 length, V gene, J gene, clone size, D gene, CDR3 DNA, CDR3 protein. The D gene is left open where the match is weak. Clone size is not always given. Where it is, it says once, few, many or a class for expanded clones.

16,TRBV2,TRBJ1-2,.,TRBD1,TGTGCCAGCAGCGCTAACCCGGGACAGGGGGCTCATGGCTACACCTTC,CASSANPGQGAHGYTF
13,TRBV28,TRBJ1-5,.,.,TGTGCCAGCAGTTTCCGGGGGTCTGAGCCCCAGCATTTT,CASSFRGSEPQHF
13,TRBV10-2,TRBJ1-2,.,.,TGCGCCAGCAGGAAAACTTACCCATATGGCTACACCTTC,CASRKTYPYGYTF
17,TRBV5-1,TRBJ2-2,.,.,TGCGCCAGCAGCTTGGCCTCTTCCCCCTCGAGCACCGGGGAGCTGTTTTTT,CASSLASSPSSTGELFF
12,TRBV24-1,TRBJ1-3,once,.,TGTGCCACCAGTCGCTCTGGAAACACCATATATTTT,CATSRSGNTIYF
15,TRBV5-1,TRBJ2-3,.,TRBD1,TGCGCCAGCAGCTCCGGGACAGGGCCGGGGGATACGCAGTATTTT,CASSSGTGPGDTQYF
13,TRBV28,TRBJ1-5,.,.,TGTGCCAGCAGTTTGGGGGGAGATCAGCCCCAGCATTTT,CASSLGGDQPQHF
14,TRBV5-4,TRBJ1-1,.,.,TGTGCCAGCAGGGCCGAAACCATGAACACTGAAGCTTTCTTT,CASRAETMNTEAFF
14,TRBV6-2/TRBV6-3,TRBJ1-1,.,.,TGTGCCAGCAGTTACGGCGGCGGCCCCACTGAAGCTTTCTTT,CASSYGGGPTEAFF
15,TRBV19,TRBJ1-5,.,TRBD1,TGTGCCAGTAGATCTGACAGGGGTGGCAATCAGCCCCAGCATTTT,CASRSDRGGNQPQHF
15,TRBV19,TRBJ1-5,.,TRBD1,TGTGCCAGTAGTACGACAGGGGGTTTGGGTCAGCCCCAGCATTTT,CASSTTGGLGQPQHF
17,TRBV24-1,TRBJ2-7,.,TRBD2,TGTGCCACCAGTGTTTTAAGGACTAGCGGGGGGAAATACGAGCAGTACTTC,CATSVLRTSGGKYEQYF
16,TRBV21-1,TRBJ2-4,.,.,TGTGCCAGCAGCAAATTCACCGGGTCCACCAAAAACATTCAGTACTTC,CASSKFTGSTKNIQYF
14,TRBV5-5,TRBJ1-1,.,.,TGTGCCACCGAGGCCGGGAGCAGGAACACTGAAGCTTTCTTT,CATEAGSRNTEAFF
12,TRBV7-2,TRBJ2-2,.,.,TGTGCCAGCAGGCACAACAGCGGGGAGCTGTTTTTT,CASRHNSGELFF
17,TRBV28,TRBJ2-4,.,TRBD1,TGTGCCAGCAGTCCTATGGACAGGGTGGGTTCCAAAAACATTCAGTACTTC,CASSPMDRVGSKNIQYF
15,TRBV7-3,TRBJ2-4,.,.,TGTGCCAGCAGCTTAAGGGCGGGGTGGGAAAACATTCAGTACTTC,CASSLRAGWENIQYF
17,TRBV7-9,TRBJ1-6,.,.,TGTGCCAGCAGCTTAGTAACAGGGACAAGGCGTAGTTCACCCCTCCACTTT,CASSLVTGTRRSSPLHF
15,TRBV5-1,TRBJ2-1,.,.,TGCGCCAGCACCTGGGCGGGGATTCCCTACAATGAGCAGTTCTTC,CASTWAGIPYNEQFF
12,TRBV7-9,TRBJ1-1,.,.,TGTGCCAGCAGCTTGGGACTGACTGAAGCTTTCTTT,CASSLGLTEAFF
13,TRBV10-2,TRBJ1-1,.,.,TGCGCCAGCAGTGACAGGGAGAACACTGAAGCTTTCTTT,CASSDRENTEAFF
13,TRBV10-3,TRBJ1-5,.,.,TGTGCCATCAGTGCGGCAGGCCATCAGCCCCAGCATTTT,CAISAAGHQPQHF
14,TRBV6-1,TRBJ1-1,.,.,TGTGCCAGCAGTGAAGGGCAGGGGAGCACTGAAGCTTTCTTT,CASSEGQGSTEAFF
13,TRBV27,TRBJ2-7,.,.,TGTGCCAGCAGTTCATTGGACAGACGCGAGCAGTACTTC,CASSSLDRREQYF
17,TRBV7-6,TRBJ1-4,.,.,TGTGCCAGCAGCTTTTCATCAGGGGCAGCAACTAATGAAAAACTGTTTTTT,CASSFSSGAATNEKLFF
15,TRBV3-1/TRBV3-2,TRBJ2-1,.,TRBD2,TGTGCCAGCGGTTATGGGACTAGCGGAAACAATGAGCAGTTCTTC,CASGYGTSGNNEQFF
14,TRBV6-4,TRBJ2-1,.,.,TGTGCCAGCAGTGACCAGGGGACAAACAATGAGCAGTTCTTC,CASSDQGTNNEQFF
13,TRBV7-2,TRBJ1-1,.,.,TGTGCCAGCAGTGGTGAGGGGAACACTGAAGCTTTCTTT,CASSGEGNTEAFF
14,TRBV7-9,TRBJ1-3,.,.,TGTGCCAGCAGCCCTGTAATATCTGGAAACACCATATATTTT,CASSPVISGNTIYF
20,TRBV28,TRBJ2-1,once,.,TGTGCCAGCAGTTCGAACACTTTCCACAGGGAGGGGCCTTCCTACAATGAGCAGTTCTTC,CASSSNTFHREGPSYNEQFF
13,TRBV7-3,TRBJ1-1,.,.,TGTGCCAGCAGCTTACAGGGGAACACTGAAGCTTTCTTT,CASSLQGNTEAFF
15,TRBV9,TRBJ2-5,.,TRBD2,TGTGCCAGCAGCGTAGTAGGCGGGGGTTTGGAGACCCAGTACTTC,CASSVVGGGLETQYF
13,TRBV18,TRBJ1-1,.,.,TGTGCCAGCTCAATCGGACAGAACACTGAAGCTTTCTTT,CASSIGQNTEAFF
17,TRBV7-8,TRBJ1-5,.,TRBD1,TGTGCCAGCAGCCCCAGGGACAGGGGGATGTTTTATCAGCCCCAGCATTTT,CASSPRDRGMFYQPQHF
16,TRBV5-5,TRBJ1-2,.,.,TGTGCCAGCAGCTTAACAGGCAGTCAGGCGTCGGATGGCTACACCTTC,CASSLTGSQASDGYTF